The 2 T cell receptor beta chains reported below all come from one sample, sequenced in a study of CD8 T cells in ankylosing spondylitis (TCRdb year 2017). The receptor library was made with 5' RACE. The sample was run on an Illumina HiSeq 2500. TCRdb reprocessed the public reads (quality trimming at Q25 with fastp, clone calling with MiXCR) and kept in-frame beta chains. A single entry per CDR3 protein holds the most common genes and DNA from its merged rows. This sample comprises more than 110,000 distinct CDR3 sequences, 8% to 9% of them detected only once. Jointly, the top ten make up under 7.5% of the sample. The material sequenced was synovial fluid, either unsorted or a sorted T cell fraction (not recorded which). The receptors were sampled from a male donor with ankylosing spondylitis.

This clonotype was counted many times. The gene calls are TRBV11-2 and TRBJ1-4; 9 nucleotides line up with TRBD1. The CDR3 length is 14 residues. Germline values: CDR1 SGHAT, CDR2 FQNNGV. Trimming cost V 5 bases and J 6 bases; bases outside gene matches: 4. The CDR3: CASSRWTGDEKLFF. The CDR3 nucleotides read TGTGCCAGCAGCCGTTGGACAGGGGATGAAAAACTGTTTTTT.

This clonotype was seen a few times. The V call is TRBV5-1, the J call TRBJ2-5; 10 bases are a match to TRBD1. The CDR3 length is 15 residues. The J segment lost 3 bases and the V segment lost 4 bases, leaving 6 bases of the junction unmatched. Per the germline V gene, CDR1 is SGHRS and CDR2 is YFSETQ. The CDR3 DNA sequence: TGCGCCAGCAGCGCCGCCGGGACAGGGGAAGAGACCCAGTACTTC. This codes for CASSAAGTGEETQYF.